The subject of this entry is one T cell receptor (beta chain). The antigen is unknown. The data were taken from a study of cytomegalovirus exposure and HLA in healthy donors. CDR1 MDHEN and CDR2 SYDVKM come from the germline V gene. Trimming took 10 bases from V and 1 from J, leaving 19 bases between them. This CDR3 has 15 amino acids. Study conclusions and caveats: Earlier results showed most TCR beta V segments being productive about 87% or about 30% of the time. TCR beta V- and J-gene trimming, according to a later analysis, was linked to a missense DCLRE1C variant. What a later analysis reportedly showed was that an Asian-associated ancestry cluster had fewer N-insertions than the approximately 700-donor mean.

60 Vbeta and 13 Jbeta primers were used in PCR. Repertoires were generated with immunoSEQ multiplex PCR, while TCRdb's copy carries only in-frame clones and drops some. The sample has some 99,000 clones, around 73% seen once; the top ten hold about 8.4%. Sequencing was carried out using PBMCs. The sequence was collected from a man aged 35-49 years in good health and CMV-seronegative. The chain recombines TRBV28 with TRBJ1-1; TRBD1 might be the D (6 bases). CDR3 DNA: TGTGCCACCGACTTTGGGGGCGGACAGAACACTGAAGCTTTCTTT. Amino acid sequence: CATDFGGGQNTEAFF. The whole variable domain, filled in from reference TRBV28 and TRBJ1-1, reads DVKVTQSSRYLVKRTGEKVFLECVQDMDHENMFWYRQDPGLGLRLIYFSYDVKMKEKGDIPEGYSVSREKKERFSLILESASTNQTSMYLCATDFGGGQNTEAFFGQGTRLTVV.